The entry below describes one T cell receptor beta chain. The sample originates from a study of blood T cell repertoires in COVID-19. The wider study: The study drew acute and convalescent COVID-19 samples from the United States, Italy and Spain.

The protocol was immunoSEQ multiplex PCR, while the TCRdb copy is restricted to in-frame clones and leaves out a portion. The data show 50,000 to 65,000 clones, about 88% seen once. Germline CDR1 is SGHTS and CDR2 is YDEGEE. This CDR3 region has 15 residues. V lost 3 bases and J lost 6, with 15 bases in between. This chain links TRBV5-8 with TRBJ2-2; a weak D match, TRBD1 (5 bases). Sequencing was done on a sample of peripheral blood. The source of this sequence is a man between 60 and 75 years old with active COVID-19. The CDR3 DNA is TGTGCCAGCAGCTATAGCCCAGGGATACCCGGGGAGCTGTTTTTT. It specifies CASSYSPGIPGELFF.